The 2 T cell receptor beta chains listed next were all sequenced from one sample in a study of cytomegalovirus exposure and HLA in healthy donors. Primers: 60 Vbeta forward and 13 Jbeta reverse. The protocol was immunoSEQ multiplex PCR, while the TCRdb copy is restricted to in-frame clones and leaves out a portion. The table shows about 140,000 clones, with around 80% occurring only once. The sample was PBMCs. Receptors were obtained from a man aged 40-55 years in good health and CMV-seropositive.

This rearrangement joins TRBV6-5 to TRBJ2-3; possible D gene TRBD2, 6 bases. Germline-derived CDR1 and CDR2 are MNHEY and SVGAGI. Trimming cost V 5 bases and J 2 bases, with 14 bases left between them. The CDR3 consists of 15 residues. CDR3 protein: CASSGGTPYTDTQYF. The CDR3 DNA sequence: TGTGCCAGCAGTGGCGGGACTCCTTACACAGATACGCAGTATTTT.

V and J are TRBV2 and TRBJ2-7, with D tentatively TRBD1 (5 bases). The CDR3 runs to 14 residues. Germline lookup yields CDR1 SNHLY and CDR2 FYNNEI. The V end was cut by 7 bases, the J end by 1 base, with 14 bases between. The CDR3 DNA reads TGTGCCAGCAACATAATAACAGGTTCCTACGAGCAGTACTTC. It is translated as CASNIITGSYEQYF.